A selection of T cell receptor beta chains follows, all from one sample in a study of T cells after yellow fever vaccination. TCRdb analysed the 5' RACE reads with MiXCR anew, one entry per CDR3 protein. The sample shows 150,000 to 200,000 distinct CDR3 sequences, approximately 9.9% of them seen only once. Sequenced material: CD8+ T cells sorted from PBMCs, taken 45 days after the yellow fever booster vaccination. These receptors all come from a man aged 18 to 29 who received the YFV17D yellow fever vaccine. Each CDR3 is given with its conserved first and last residue. The order of the fields is clone size, J gene, V gene, D gene, CDR3 protein, CDR3 DNA. D genes are given only for firm matches. Some rows have no size entry. The others give once, few or many, or a class for an expanded clone.

clone_size: NA
j_call: TRBJ2-3
v_call: TRBV24-1
d_call: NA
cdr3_aa: CATSDFGVPDTQYF
cdr3_nt: TGTGCCACCAGTGATTTCGGAGTCCCAGATACGCAGTATTTT

clone_size: NA
j_call: TRBJ2-7
v_call: TRBV5-6
d_call: NA
cdr3_aa: CASSRSSHYEQYF
cdr3_nt: TGTGCCAGCAGCCGGAGTTCCCACTACGAGCAGTACTTC

clone_size: few
j_call: TRBJ2-7
v_call: TRBV12-3/TRBV12-4
d_call: NA
cdr3_aa: CATSGEAYEQYF
cdr3_nt: TGTGCCACCTCAGGGGAGGCCTACGAGCAGTACTTC

clone_size: NA
j_call: TRBJ2-1
v_call: TRBV27
d_call: NA
cdr3_aa: CASSTNQGFEQFF
cdr3_nt: TGTGCCAGCAGTACAAACCAGGGCTTTGAGCAGTTCTTC

clone_size: few
j_call: TRBJ2-3
v_call: TRBV2
d_call: NA
cdr3_aa: CASSEIRGDSAQYF
cdr3_nt: TGTGCCAGCAGTGAAATTCGTGGGGACTCAGCGCAGTATTTT

clone_size: NA
j_call: TRBJ2-3
v_call: TRBV7-9
d_call: TRBD2
cdr3_aa: CASSFGTSGAHTDTQYF
cdr3_nt: TGTGCCAGCAGCTTCGGTACTAGCGGGGCCCACACAGATACGCAGTATTTT

clone_size: few
j_call: TRBJ2-7
v_call: TRBV5-1
d_call: TRBD2
cdr3_aa: CASSLSSGGREQYF
cdr3_nt: TGCGCCAGCAGCCTATCTAGCGGGGGGCGCGAGCAGTACTTC

clone_size: NA
j_call: TRBJ2-5
v_call: TRBV11-2
d_call: NA
cdr3_aa: CASRNPGTQETQYF
cdr3_nt: TGTGCCAGCAGGAACCCAGGGACCCAAGAGACCCAGTACTTC

clone_size: NA
j_call: TRBJ2-2
v_call: TRBV2
d_call: NA
cdr3_aa: CASTAGTGELFF
cdr3_nt: TGTGCCAGCACTGCGGGGACCGGGGAGCTGTTTTTT

clone_size: NA
j_call: TRBJ1-6
v_call: TRBV5-1
d_call: NA
cdr3_aa: CASSLGGSNSPLHF
cdr3_nt: TGCGCCAGCAGCTTGGGGGGTTCAAATTCACCCCTCCACTTT

clone_size: NA
j_call: TRBJ1-2
v_call: TRBV29-1
d_call: NA
cdr3_aa: CSVKPGYTF
cdr3_nt: TGCAGCGTAAAACCGGGCTACACCTTC

clone_size: many
j_call: TRBJ2-5
v_call: TRBV4-3
d_call: NA
cdr3_aa: CASSQDLIGQGQETQYF
cdr3_nt: TGCGCCAGCAGCCAAGATCTGATAGGGCAGGGTCAAGAGACCCAGTACTTC

clone_size: NA
j_call: TRBJ2-7
v_call: TRBV7-9
d_call: NA
cdr3_aa: CASSLGSAYEQYF
cdr3_nt: TGTGCCAGCAGCTTAGGGTCTGCCTACGAGCAGTACTTC

clone_size: NA
j_call: TRBJ2-1
v_call: TRBV27
d_call: TRBD2
cdr3_aa: CASSFSLAGGPEQFF
cdr3_nt: TGTGCCAGCAGTTTTTCCCTAGCGGGGGGACCTGAGCAGTTCTTC

clone_size: NA
j_call: TRBJ1-3
v_call: TRBV29-1
d_call: NA
cdr3_aa: CSVEVGNTIYF
cdr3_nt: TGCAGCGTTGAAGTCGGGAACACCATATATTTT

clone_size: NA
j_call: TRBJ2-3
v_call: TRBV4-3
d_call: TRBD1
cdr3_aa: CASSRGTGVTDTQYF
cdr3_nt: TGCGCCAGCAGCCGGGGGACAGGGGTCACAGATACGCAGTATTTT

clone_size: many
j_call: TRBJ2-3
v_call: TRBV4-2
d_call: NA
cdr3_aa: CASSQERAMGADTQYF
cdr3_nt: TGTGCCAGCAGCCAAGAGCGGGCCATGGGGGCCGATACGCAGTATTTT

clone_size: NA
j_call: TRBJ1-5
v_call: TRBV6-5
d_call: NA
cdr3_aa: CASSPAQGSNQPQHF
cdr3_nt: TGTGCCAGCAGTCCCGCGCAGGGAAGCAATCAGCCCCAGCATTTT

clone_size: NA
j_call: TRBJ2-5
v_call: TRBV7-9
d_call: NA
cdr3_aa: CASSSSGSQETQYF
cdr3_nt: TGTGCCAGCAGCTCCTCAGGGTCACAAGAGACCCAGTACTTC

clone_size: NA
j_call: TRBJ1-4
v_call: TRBV27
d_call: NA
cdr3_aa: CASSPQGPYYRNEKLFF
cdr3_nt: TGTGCCAGCAGCCCTCAGGGGCCCTACTATAGAAATGAAAAACTGTTTTTT

clone_size: NA
j_call: TRBJ2-1
v_call: TRBV7-8
d_call: NA
cdr3_aa: CASSFWGGADNEQFF
cdr3_nt: TGTGCCAGCAGCTTTTGGGGGGGCGCAGACAATGAGCAGTTCTTC

clone_size: NA
j_call: TRBJ2-1
v_call: TRBV11-2
d_call: NA
cdr3_aa: CASSSRLGLNEQFF
cdr3_nt: TGTGCCAGCAGCTCCCGGCTTGGGTTAAATGAGCAGTTCTTC

clone_size: NA
j_call: TRBJ2-3
v_call: TRBV11-2
d_call: NA
cdr3_aa: CASSLEKWRQYF
cdr3_nt: TGTGCCAGCAGCTTAGAGAAATGGAGGCAGTATTTT

clone_size: NA
j_call: TRBJ2-3
v_call: TRBV10-3
d_call: NA
cdr3_aa: CAIAPPTGGSADTQYF
cdr3_nt: TGTGCCATCGCACCCCCGACGGGGGGCTCCGCAGATACGCAGTATTTT

clone_size: NA
j_call: TRBJ2-5
v_call: TRBV6-5
d_call: NA
cdr3_aa: CASSPTGRETQYF
cdr3_nt: TGTGCCAGCAGTCCTACAGGAAGGGAGACCCAGTACTTC

clone_size: few
j_call: TRBJ2-1
v_call: TRBV7-2
d_call: NA
cdr3_aa: CASSSAGQTTSEQFF
cdr3_nt: TGTGCCAGCAGCTCCGCGGGACAGACTACAAGTGAGCAGTTCTTC

clone_size: NA
j_call: TRBJ2-2
v_call: TRBV6-5
d_call: NA
cdr3_aa: CASSYSYPGPNTGELFF
cdr3_nt: TGTGCCAGCAGTTACTCCTATCCGGGACCCAACACCGGGGAGCTGTTTTTT

clone_size: few
j_call: TRBJ2-1
v_call: TRBV5-5
d_call: NA
cdr3_aa: CASSSARSSYNEQFF
cdr3_nt: TGTGCCAGCAGCTCGGCCAGGAGCTCCTACAATGAGCAGTTCTTC

clone_size: NA
j_call: TRBJ1-2
v_call: TRBV2
d_call: NA
cdr3_aa: CASSTVNYGYTF
cdr3_nt: TGTGCCAGCTCTACAGTTAACTATGGCTACACCTTC

clone_size: NA
j_call: TRBJ2-3
v_call: TRBV6-6
d_call: NA
cdr3_aa: CASSYSRQLGTDTQYF
cdr3_nt: TGTGCCAGCAGTTACTCGCGACAGCTCGGCACAGATACGCAGTATTTT

clone_size: NA
j_call: TRBJ2-7
v_call: TRBV29-1
d_call: NA
cdr3_aa: CSVVRAPPLYEQYF
cdr3_nt: TGCAGCGTTGTCCGGGCGCCTCCACTCTACGAGCAGTACTTC

clone_size: NA
j_call: TRBJ1-1
v_call: TRBV7-9
d_call: NA
cdr3_aa: CASMPGDMNTEAFF
cdr3_nt: TGTGCCAGCATGCCGGGAGATATGAACACTGAAGCTTTCTTT

clone_size: few
j_call: TRBJ1-2
v_call: TRBV5-1
d_call: TRBD1
cdr3_aa: CASSPPGQGSGYTF
cdr3_nt: TGCGCCAGCAGCCCCCCGGGACAGGGAAGTGGCTACACCTTC

clone_size: many
j_call: TRBJ1-1
v_call: TRBV29-1
d_call: NA
cdr3_aa: CSVAGRGSNTEAFF
cdr3_nt: TGCAGCGTTGCGGGGCGGGGATCGAACACTGAAGCTTTCTTT

clone_size: NA
j_call: TRBJ2-5
v_call: TRBV11-2
d_call: TRBD2
cdr3_aa: CASSPGTSGATRLTQYF
cdr3_nt: TGTGCCAGCAGCCCCGGGACTAGCGGGGCGACAAGGTTAACCCAGTACTTC

clone_size: many
j_call: TRBJ1-5
v_call: TRBV20-1
d_call: NA
cdr3_aa: CSAGPVTDYSNQPQHF
cdr3_nt: TGCAGTGCTGGACCAGTGACAGATTATAGCAATCAGCCCCAGCATTTT

clone_size: NA
j_call: TRBJ2-7
v_call: TRBV27
d_call: NA
cdr3_aa: CASGSAGFGYEQYF
cdr3_nt: TGTGCCAGCGGGTCGGCGGGGTTTGGGTACGAGCAGTACTTC